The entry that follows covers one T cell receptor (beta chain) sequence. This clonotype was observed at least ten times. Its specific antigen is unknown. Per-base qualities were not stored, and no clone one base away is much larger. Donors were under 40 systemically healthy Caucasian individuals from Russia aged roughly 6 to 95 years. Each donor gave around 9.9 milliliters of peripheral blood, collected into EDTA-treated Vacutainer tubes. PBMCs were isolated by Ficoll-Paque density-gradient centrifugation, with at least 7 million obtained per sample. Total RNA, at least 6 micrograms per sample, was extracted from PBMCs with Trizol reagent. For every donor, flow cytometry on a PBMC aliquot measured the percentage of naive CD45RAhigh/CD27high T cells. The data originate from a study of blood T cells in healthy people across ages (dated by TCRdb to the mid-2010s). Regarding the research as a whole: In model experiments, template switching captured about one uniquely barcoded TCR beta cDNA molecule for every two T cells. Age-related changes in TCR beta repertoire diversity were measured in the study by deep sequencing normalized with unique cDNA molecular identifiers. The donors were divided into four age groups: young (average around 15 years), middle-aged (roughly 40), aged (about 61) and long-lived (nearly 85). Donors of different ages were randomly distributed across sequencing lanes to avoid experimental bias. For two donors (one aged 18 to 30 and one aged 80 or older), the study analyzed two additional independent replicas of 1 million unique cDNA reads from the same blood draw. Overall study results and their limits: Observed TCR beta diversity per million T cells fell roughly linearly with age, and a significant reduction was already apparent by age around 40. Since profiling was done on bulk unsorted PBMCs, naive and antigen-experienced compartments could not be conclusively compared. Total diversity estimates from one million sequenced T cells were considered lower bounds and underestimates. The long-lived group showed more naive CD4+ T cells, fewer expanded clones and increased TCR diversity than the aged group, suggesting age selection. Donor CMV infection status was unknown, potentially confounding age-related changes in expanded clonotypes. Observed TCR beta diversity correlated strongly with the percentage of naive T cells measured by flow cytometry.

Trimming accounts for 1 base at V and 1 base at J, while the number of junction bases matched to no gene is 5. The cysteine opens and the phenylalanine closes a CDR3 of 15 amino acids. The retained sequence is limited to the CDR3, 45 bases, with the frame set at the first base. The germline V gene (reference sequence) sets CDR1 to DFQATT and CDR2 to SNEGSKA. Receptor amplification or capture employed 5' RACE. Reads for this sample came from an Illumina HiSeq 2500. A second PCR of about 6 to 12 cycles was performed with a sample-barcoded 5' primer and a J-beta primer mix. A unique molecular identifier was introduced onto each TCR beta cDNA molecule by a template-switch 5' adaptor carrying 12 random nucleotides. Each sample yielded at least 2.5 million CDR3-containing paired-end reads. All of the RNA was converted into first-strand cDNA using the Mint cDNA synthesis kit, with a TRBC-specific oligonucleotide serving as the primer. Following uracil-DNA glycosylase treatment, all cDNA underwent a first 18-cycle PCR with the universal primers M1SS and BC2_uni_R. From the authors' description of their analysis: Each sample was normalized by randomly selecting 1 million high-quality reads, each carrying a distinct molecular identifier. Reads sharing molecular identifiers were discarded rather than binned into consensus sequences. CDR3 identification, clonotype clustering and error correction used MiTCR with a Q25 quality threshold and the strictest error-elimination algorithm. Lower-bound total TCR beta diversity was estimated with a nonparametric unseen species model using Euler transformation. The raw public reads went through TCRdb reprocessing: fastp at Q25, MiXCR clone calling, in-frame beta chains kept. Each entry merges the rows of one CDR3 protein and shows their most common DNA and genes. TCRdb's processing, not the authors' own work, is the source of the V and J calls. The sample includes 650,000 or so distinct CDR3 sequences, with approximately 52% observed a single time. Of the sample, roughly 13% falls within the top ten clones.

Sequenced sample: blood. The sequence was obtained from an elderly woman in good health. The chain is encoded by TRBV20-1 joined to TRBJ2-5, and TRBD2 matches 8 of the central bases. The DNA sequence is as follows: TGCAGTGCTAGAGCTTTCGGGGGGGGCCAAGAGACCCAGTACTTC. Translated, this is CSARAFGGGQETQYF.